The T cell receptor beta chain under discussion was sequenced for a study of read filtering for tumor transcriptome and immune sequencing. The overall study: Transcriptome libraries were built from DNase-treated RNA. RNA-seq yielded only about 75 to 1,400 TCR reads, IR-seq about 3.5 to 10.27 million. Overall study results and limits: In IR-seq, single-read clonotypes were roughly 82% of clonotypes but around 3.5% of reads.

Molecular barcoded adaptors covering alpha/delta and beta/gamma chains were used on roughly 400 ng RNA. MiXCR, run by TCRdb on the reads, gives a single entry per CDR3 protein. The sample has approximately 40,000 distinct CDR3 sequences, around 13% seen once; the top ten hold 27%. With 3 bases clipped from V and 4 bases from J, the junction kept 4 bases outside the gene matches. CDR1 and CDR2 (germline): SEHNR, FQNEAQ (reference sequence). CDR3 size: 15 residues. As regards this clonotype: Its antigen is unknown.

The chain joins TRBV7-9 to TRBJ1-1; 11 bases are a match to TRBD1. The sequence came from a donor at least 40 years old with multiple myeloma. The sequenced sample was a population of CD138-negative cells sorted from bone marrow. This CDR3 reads CASSFSGTGGTEAFF. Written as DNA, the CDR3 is TGTGCCAGCAGCTTTTCCGGGACAGGGGGCACTGAAGCTTTCTTT.